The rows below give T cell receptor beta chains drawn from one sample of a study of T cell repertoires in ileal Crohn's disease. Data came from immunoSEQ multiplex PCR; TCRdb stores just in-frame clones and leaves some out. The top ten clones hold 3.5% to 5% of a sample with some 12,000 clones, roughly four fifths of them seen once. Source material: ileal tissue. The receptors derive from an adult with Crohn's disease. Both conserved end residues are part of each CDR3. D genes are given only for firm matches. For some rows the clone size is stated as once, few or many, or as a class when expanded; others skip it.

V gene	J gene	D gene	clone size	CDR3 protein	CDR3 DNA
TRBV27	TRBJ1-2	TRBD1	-	CASTLYGQGGRGYTF	TGTGCCAGCACATTATATGGACAGGGAGGCAGGGGCTACACCTTC
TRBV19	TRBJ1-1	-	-	CASTRERSEAFF	TGTGCCAGTACGAGGGAGAGGTCTGAAGCTTTCTTT
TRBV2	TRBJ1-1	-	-	CASSAGDVTEAFF	TGTGCCAGCAGTGCAGGGGACGTCACTGAAGCTTTCTTT
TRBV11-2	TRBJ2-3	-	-	CASSFGDTQYF	TGTGCCAGCAGCTTCGGAGATACGCAGTATTTT
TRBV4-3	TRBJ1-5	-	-	CASSQEQLNQPQHF	TGCGCCAGCAGCCAAGAACAGTTAAATCAGCCCCAGCATTTT
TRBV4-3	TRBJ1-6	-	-	CASSALPGMTYNSPLHF	TGCGCCAGCAGCGCACTTCCAGGGATGACCTATAATTCCCCCCTCCACTTT
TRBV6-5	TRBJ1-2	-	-	CASSYRDTRGDGYTF	TGTGCCAGCAGTTACCGGGACACCCGGGGGGATGGCTACACCTTC
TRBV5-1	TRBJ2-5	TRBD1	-	CASSLGTGSRETQYF	TGCGCCAGCAGCTTGGGGACAGGGAGTCGGGAGACCCAGTACTTC
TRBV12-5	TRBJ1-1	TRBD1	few	CASGFTGVPEAFF	TGTGCTAGTGGTTTCACAGGGGTCCCAGAAGCTTTCTTT
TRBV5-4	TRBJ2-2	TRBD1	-	CASRTGGAGELFF	TGTGCCAGCAGAACAGGGGGCGCCGGGGAGCTGTTTTTT
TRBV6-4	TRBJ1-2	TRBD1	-	CASSATGDYGYTF	TGTGCCAGCAGTGCGACAGGGGATTATGGCTACACCTTC
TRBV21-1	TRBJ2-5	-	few	CASSKKVKVRSFHF	TGTGCCAGCAGCAAAAAGGTCAAAGTAAGGAGTTTCCACTTC
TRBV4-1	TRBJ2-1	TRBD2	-	CASKLAGGVNEQFF	TGCGCCAGCAAACTAGCGGGGGGGGTCAATGAGCAGTTCTTC
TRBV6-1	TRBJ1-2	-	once	CASSERPAISRDGYTF	TGTGCCAGCAGTGAAAGACCGGCGATTTCGAGGGATGGCTACACCTTC
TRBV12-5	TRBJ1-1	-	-	CASGLEPGTEAFF	TGTGCTAGTGGTTTGGAACCGGGGACTGAAGCTTTCTTT
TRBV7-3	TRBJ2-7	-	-	CASSLLGRAEQYF	TGTGCCAGCAGCTTACTAGGCAGGGCCGAGCAGTACTTC
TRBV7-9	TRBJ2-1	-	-	CASSFTRYEQFF	TGTGCCAGCAGCTTTACTAGATATGAGCAGTTCTTC
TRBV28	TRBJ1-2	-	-	CASSVDVPSGYGYTF	TGTGCCAGCAGTGTGGATGTACCGTCGGGCTATGGCTACACCTTC
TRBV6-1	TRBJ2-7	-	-	CASRFSEGEQYF	TGTGCCAGCCGATTCTCGGAGGGCGAGCAGTACTTC
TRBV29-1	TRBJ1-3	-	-	CSVEDGRDGLTIYF	TGCAGCGTTGAAGATGGTCGTGATGGGCTCACCATATATTTT